This T cell receptor (beta chain) was recorded in a study of blood T cell repertoires in COVID-19 (dated by TCRdb to the early 2020s). Notes on the research overall: Samples covering the acute and convalescent phases of COVID-19 were provided by collaborators in the United States, Italy and Spain. Where HLA class I and class II types were available, the types were taken from metadata supplied by the sample provider, not from assay-based typing. The repertoires were released in a freely available public database meant as a resource for research on the immune response to SARS-CoV-2. Sample metadata almost always included a de-identified subject ID, COVID-19 status, age in years and sex. The dataset comprised deeply sampled blood TCRbeta repertoires from subjects exposed to, actively infected with, or recovered from COVID-19. The samples were drawn from the first 160 participants of the ongoing ImmuneRACE study and from 1,200 or so subjects provided by 6 global collaborators. The prospective study material was composed of cDNA or gDNA derived from T cells, B-cell-depleted T cells, or PBMCs. Here is what the overall study found, with its caveats: The amount of clinical and demographic metadata varied by source and participant and was provided uncurated.

In regard to this clone: The clone's antigen remains unknown. There are no base qualities to consult, and no much larger clone falls within one base.

One collaborating source in Seattle enrolled patients during active infection and followed them longitudinally through the course of disease. The collaborating institutions used their own protocols to collect whole blood in K2EDTA tubes. For TCRbeta analysis, collaborators shipped samples in one of three forms: frozen whole blood, isolated PBMCs, or DNA extracted from either of those sample types. CDR1 and CDR2 are read off the germline V gene (reference sequence) as SEHNR and FQNEAQ. There are 16 amino acids in the CDR3, from cysteine to phenylalanine inclusive. The read is trimmed to its CDR3 DNA, 48 bases read in frame from base 1. Trimming accounts for 7 bases at V and 2 bases at J, while the number of junction bases matched to no gene is 10. The immunoSEQ Assay, a bias-controlled multiplex PCR, was used to amplify TCRbeta CDR3 regions from genomic DNA. In the source study's methods: The number of nucleated cells in each sample was estimated by amplification of reference gene primers within the assay. To quantify the absolute abundance of each unique TCRbeta CDR3 rearrangement, sequence reads were collapsed and filtered. For each sample, productive Simpson clonality was calculated by taking the square root of Simpson's diversity index across productive rearrangements. What TCRdb holds here is the immuneACCESS table cut down to in-frame rearrangements. Part of the clones is not present; checked against another copy, under half of the missing clones reflect an unresolved V gene, and the others are unexplained. V, J and clone size were drawn from that table, and D and trimming were deduced from the DNA. Recorded for this sample are about 300,000 clones; nearly 90% of them occurred a single time. The ten largest clones capture around 1.9% of the sample.

The chain is encoded by TRBV7-9 joined to TRBJ1-2; 10 of the junction bases match TRBD1. The TCR comes from a woman between 25 and 40 years old with COVID-19, enrolled during active disease. Sequencing was carried out using peripheral blood. The nucleotide sequence is TGTGCCAGCACCTGGGGACAGGGGAAATTAAACTATGGCTACACCTTC. Translated, this gives CASTWGQGKLNYGYTF.